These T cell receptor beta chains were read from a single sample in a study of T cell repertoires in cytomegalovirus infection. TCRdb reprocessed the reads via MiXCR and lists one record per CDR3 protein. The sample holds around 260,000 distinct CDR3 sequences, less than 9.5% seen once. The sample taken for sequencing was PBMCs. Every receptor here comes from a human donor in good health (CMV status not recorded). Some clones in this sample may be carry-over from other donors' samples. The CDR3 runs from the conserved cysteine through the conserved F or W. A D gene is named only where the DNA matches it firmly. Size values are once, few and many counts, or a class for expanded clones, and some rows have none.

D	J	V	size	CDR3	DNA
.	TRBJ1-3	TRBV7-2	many	CASSPWRGISGNTIYF	TGTGCCAGCAGCCCCTGGCGGGGTATCTCTGGAAACACCATATATTTT
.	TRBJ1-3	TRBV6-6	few	CASSSPGSGNTIYF	TGTGCCAGCAGTAGCCCGGGTTCTGGAAACACCATATATTTT
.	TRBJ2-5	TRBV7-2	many	CASSLNQETQYF	TGTGCCAGCAGTCTAAACCAAGAGACCCAGTACTTC
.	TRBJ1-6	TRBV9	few	CASSFGDTRNSPLHF	TGTGCCAGCAGCTTCGGGGACACCCGGAATTCACCCCTCCACTTT
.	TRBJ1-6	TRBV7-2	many	CATGARGSYNSPLHF	TGTGCCACAGGGGCCAGGGGCTCCTATAATTCACCCCTCCACTTT
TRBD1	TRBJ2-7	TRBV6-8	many	CASVGYGQGVWYEQYF	TGTGCCAGCGTAGGGTACGGACAGGGGGTGTGGTACGAGCAGTACTTC
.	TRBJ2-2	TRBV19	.	CASSSTIAGELFF	TGTGCCAGTAGTTCCACCATAGCCGGGGAGCTGTTTTTT
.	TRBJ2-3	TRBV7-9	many	CASSLNTRTDTQYF	TGTGCCAGCAGCTTAAATACCCGCACAGATACGCAGTATTTT
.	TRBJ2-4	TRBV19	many	CASSIGTAKNIQYF	TGTGCCAGTAGTATAGGGACAGCCAAAAACATTCAGTACTTC
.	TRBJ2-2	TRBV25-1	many	CASSGGFESNTGELFF	TGTGCCAGCAGTGGGGGGTTTGAGTCGAACACCGGGGAGCTGTTTTTT
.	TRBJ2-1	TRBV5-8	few	CASSLDTGYNEQFF	TGTGCCAGCAGCTTGGACACTGGGTACAATGAGCAGTTCTTC
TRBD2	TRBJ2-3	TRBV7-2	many	CASSVGLAGGPTDTQYF	TGTGCCAGCAGCGTAGGACTAGCGGGAGGGCCAACAGATACGCAGTATTTT
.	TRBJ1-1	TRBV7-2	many	CASSLLMTGDTEAFF	TGTGCCAGCAGCCTCCTCATGACTGGAGACACTGAAGCTTTCTTT
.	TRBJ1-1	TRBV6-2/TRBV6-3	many	CASSYSSSVKLEAFF	TGTGCCAGCAGTTACTCGAGCTCTGTAAAACTGGAAGCTTTCTTT
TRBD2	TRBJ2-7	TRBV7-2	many	CASSGGLASRGYF	TGTGCCAGCAGCGGGGGACTAGCGTCAAGGGGGTACTTC
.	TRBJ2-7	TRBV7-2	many	CASSRGGVRGEQYF	TGTGCCAGCAGCAGAGGGGGAGTCAGGGGCGAGCAGTACTTC
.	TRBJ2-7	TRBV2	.	CASGTLRGYEQYF	TGTGCCAGCGGGACGTTACGGGGGTACGAGCAGTACTTC
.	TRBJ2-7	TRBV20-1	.	CSARDFRSSYEQYF	TGCAGTGCTAGAGATTTTAGGAGCTCCTACGAGCAGTACTTC
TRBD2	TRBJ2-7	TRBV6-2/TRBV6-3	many	CASSSGLAGSYEQYF	TGTGCCAGCAGTTCTGGGCTAGCGGGCTCCTACGAGCAGTACTTC
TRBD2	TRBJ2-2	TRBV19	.	CASSIPSGIGTGELFF	TGTGCCAGTAGTATTCCTAGCGGGATAGGCACCGGGGAGCTGTTTTTT
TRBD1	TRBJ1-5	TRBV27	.	CASSSGQGPQPQHF	TGTGCCAGCAGTTCGGGACAGGGCCCTCAGCCCCAGCATTTT
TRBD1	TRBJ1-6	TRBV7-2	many	CASSLGTGTSSPLHF	TGTGCCAGCAGCTTAGGGACAGGGACTAGTTCACCCCTCCACTTT
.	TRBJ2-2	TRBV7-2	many	CASSPRRNTGELFF	TGTGCCAGCAGCCCTAGACGGAACACCGGGGAGCTGTTTTTT
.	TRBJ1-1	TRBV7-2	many	CASSLLRSNTEAFF	TGTGCCAGCAGCTTATTACGATCGAACACTGAAGCTTTCTTT
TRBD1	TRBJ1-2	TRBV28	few	CASSLLIGAGGTRGYTF	TGTGCCAGCAGTTTATTGATTGGGGCAGGGGGAACTCGTGGCTACACCTTC
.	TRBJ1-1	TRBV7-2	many	CASSSPRGVMNTEAFF	TGTGCCAGCAGCTCCCCGAGGGGGGTTATGAACACTGAAGCTTTCTTT
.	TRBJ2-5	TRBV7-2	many	CASSLANQGRQETQYF	TGTGCCAGCAGCTTAGCGAATCAAGGGCGACAAGAGACCCAGTACTTC
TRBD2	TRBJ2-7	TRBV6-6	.	CASSLLAGAREQYF	TGTGCCAGCAGTTTACTAGCGGGAGCTCGGGAGCAGTACTTC
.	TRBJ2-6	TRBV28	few	CASSLTLGSSGANVLTF	TGTGCCAGCAGTTTGACCCTAGGGAGCTCTGGGGCCAACGTCCTGACTTTC
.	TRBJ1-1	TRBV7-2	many	CASSPQGGNTEAFF	TGTGCCAGCAGCCCACAGGGTGGGAACACTGAAGCTTTCTTT
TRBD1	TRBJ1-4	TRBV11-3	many	CASSEGQGRGEKLFF	TGTGCCAGCAGCGAAGGACAGGGACGAGGTGAAAAACTGTTTTTT
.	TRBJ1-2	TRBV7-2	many	CASSYDPREGGYTF	TGTGCCAGCAGCTACGACCCCCGGGAGGGAGGCTACACCTTC
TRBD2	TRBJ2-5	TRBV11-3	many	CASSQWASGGEETQYF	TGTGCCAGCAGCCAATGGGCTAGCGGGGGCGAAGAGACCCAGTACTTC
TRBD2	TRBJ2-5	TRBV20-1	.	CSARRTSGDQETQYF	TGCAGTGCTAGGAGGACTAGCGGGGACCAAGAGACCCAGTACTTC
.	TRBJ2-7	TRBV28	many	CASSLGGARYEQYF	TGTGCCAGCAGTTTAGGGGGGGCGCGTTACGAGCAGTACTTC
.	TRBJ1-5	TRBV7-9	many	CASTRGSNQPQHF	TGTGCCAGCACCCGGGGAAGCAATCAGCCCCAGCATTTT
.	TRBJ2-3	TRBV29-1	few	CSVEGGTTDTDTQYF	TGCAGCGTTGAAGGAGGGACCACTGACACAGATACGCAGTATTTT
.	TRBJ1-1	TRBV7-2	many	CASSFGGARGTEAFF	TGTGCCAGCAGCTTTGGGGGGGCGCGGGGCACTGAAGCTTTCTTT
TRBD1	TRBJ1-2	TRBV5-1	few	CASTPTGTGGLYYGYTF	TGCGCCAGCACCCCGACCGGGACAGGGGGCCTTTACTATGGCTACACCTTC
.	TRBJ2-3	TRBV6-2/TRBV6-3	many	CASKGSVGTDTQYF	TGTGCCAGCAAGGGTAGCGTGGGCACAGATACGCAGTATTTT